A single sample gave rise to the 18 T cell receptor beta chains below, sequenced in a study of T cell repertoires in cytomegalovirus infection. A single record per CDR3 protein comes from TCRdb applying MiXCR to the reads. This table holds some 180,000 distinct CDR3 sequences, about a sixth found once. Sequencing was done on a sample of CD8+ T cells from PBMCs. These receptors were obtained from a human donor in good health (CMV status not recorded). Some clones in this sample may be carry-over from other donors' samples.

This clonotype was counted ten times or more. The chain joins TRBV4-1 to TRBJ2-7; D is undetermined. The CDR3 spans 17 residues. Germline V gene sequence: CDR1 MGHRA, CDR2 YSYEKL. The germline V and J ends were trimmed by 0 bases and 1 base, with 16 bases remaining between them. This CDR3 is CASSQDKSSRISYEQYF. CDR3 DNA sequence: TGCGCCAGCAGCCAAGATAAAAGTAGCAGAATATCCTACGAGCAGTACTTC.

This clonotype was observed a handful of times. The chain has TRBV7-2 and TRBJ2-2; maybe TRBD1 (5 bases). This CDR3 contains 15 residues. From germline, CDR1 is SGHTA and CDR2 FQGNSA. Trimming took 5 bases from V and 4 from J, leaving 14 bases between them. CDR3 nucleotide sequence: TGTGCCAGCAGCCCTCCTACAGGATTCACCGGGGAGCTGTTTTTT. Translating it yields CASSPPTGFTGELFF. Drawing the rest from reference TRBV7-2 and TRBJ2-2, the complete variable domain is GAGVSQSPSNKVTEKGKDVELRCDPISGHTALYWYRQSLGQGLEFLIYFQGNSAPDKSGLPSDRFSAERTGGSVSTLTIQRTQQEDSAVYLCASSPPTGFTGELFFGEGSRLTVL.

The V call is TRBV20-1, the J call TRBJ2-5; maybe TRBD1 (5 bases). The germline V gene has CDR1 DFQATT and CDR2 SNEGSKA (reference sequence). The CDR3 has 14 residues. Trimming pared 3 bases from V and 5 bases from J, leaving 16 bases between. The CDR3 protein is CSASHRDSVETQYF. The CDR3 DNA sequence: TGCAGTGCTAGCCATCGTGACAGTGTGGAGACCCAGTACTTC.

This clonotype was observed a handful of times. This rearrangement joins TRBV7-2 to TRBJ1-1; D not resolved. CDR3 size: 13 residues. Germline-derived CDR1 and CDR2 are SGHTA and FQGNSA. Trimming removed 4 bases at V and 3 bases at J, with 9 bases between. The CDR3 region has the DNA TGTGCCAGCAGCTCTCGGGGTTACACTGAAGCTTTCTTT. This gives the protein CASSSRGYTEAFF.

The chain couples TRBV7-2 to TRBJ2-7; TRBD2 matches 7 bases. The CDR3 extends over 16 amino acids. After removal of 2 bases from V and 4 bases from J, the junction contained 11 bases not matched to a gene. Germline V gene sequence: CDR1 SGHTA, CDR2 FQGNSA. Here the CDR3 DNA reads TGTGCCAGCAGCTTAAGCCTTCGGGACTACAAATACGAGCAGTACTTC. Its protein is CASSLSLRDYKYEQYF.

This clonotype has a handful of counts. The genes are TRBV5-1 and TRBJ1-2; a possible D gene is TRBD1 (5 bases). The germline gives CDR1 SGHRS, CDR2 YFSETQ. The V end lost 3 bases, the J end lost 8 bases, and 8 bases lay between the germline ends. The CDR3 spans 11 residues. The CDR3 DNA sequence: TGCGCCAGCAGCTCGTGGACAGGCTACACCTTC. Protein: CASSSWTGYTF. Full variable domain (outside the CDR3, taken from reference TRBV5-1 and TRBJ1-2): KAGVTQTPRYLIKTRGQQVTLSCSPISGHRSVSWYQQTPGQGLQFLFEYFSETQRNKGNFPGRFSGRQFSNSRSEMNVSTLELGDSALYLCASSSWTGYTFGSGTRLTVV.

This rearrangement joins TRBV6-5 to TRBJ2-2, with unresolved D. Germline V gene sequence: CDR1 MNHEY, CDR2 SVGAGI. CDR3 size: 13 residues. V lost 6 bases, J lost 7 bases, and 12 bases lay in between. The CDR3 DNA follows: TGTGCCAGCAGCTACAGCGATTTCGGGGAGCTGTTTTTT. Protein sequence: CASSYSDFGELFF.

The V call is TRBV29-1, the J call TRBJ2-7; D remains unclear. Germline V gene lookup returns CDR1 SQVTM and CDR2 ANQGSEA. The CDR3 runs 12 residues. Trimming shortened V by 5 bases and J by 3 bases, and 11 bases separated the two germline ends. Written as DNA, the CDR3 is TGCAGCGTTCGGAGTTCGGGCTACGAGCAGTACTTC. This codes for CSVRSSGYEQYF.

This chain uses TRBV28 with TRBJ2-1; 8 bases match TRBD2. Germline CDR1 is MDHEN and CDR2 is SYDVKM. The CDR3 covers 14 residues. V lost 3 bases to trimming and J lost 6 bases; unmatched junction nucleotides: 4. DNA of the CDR3: TGTGCCAGCAGTTTTCGGGGGGGTTTCAATGAGCAGTTCTTC. Translating it yields CASSFRGGFNEQFF.

The V gene is TRBV9, the J gene TRBJ2-7, with 8 nucleotides matching TRBD1. V trimming: 4 bases; J trimming: 2 bases; junction bases outside the gene matches: 11. The germline V gene encodes CDR1 SGDLS and CDR2 YYNGEE. The CDR3 contains 16 residues. CDR3 protein: CASSLSGQGAPYEQYF. The CDR3 DNA is TGTGCCAGCAGCCTTAGTGGACAGGGTGCCCCCTACGAGCAGTACTTC.

This clonotype appeared a few times. The chain joins TRBV7-2 to TRBJ2-5; tentative D call: TRBD2 (5 bases). Trimming shortened V by 1 base and J by 2 bases, and 11 bases separated the two germline ends. The CDR3 has 15 amino acids. Germline V lookup: CDR1 SGHTA, CDR2 FQGNSA. In DNA, the CDR3 is TGTGCCAGCAGCTTAGGCGGGCGGCCTCAAGAGACCCAGTACTTC. This codes for CASSLGGRPQETQYF.

Only a few counts were recorded for this clonotype. The chain has TRBV7-8 and TRBJ1-6; D call uncertain. Germline CDR1 SGHVS, CDR2 FQNEAQ. The CDR3 contains 15 residues. V shed 1 base and J shed 7 bases, with 11 bases lying between them. The CDR3 region has the DNA TGTGCCAGCAGCTTAGAGACTAGCAAGAATTCACCCCTCCACTTT. Translating gives CASSLETSKNSPLHF.

This clonotype was counted between two and nine times. The rearrangement uses TRBV4-1 and TRBJ2-7; a weak D match, TRBD2 (6 bases). Germline CDR1 MGHRA, CDR2 YSYEKL. Trimming removed 2 bases from V and 2 bases from J, with 10 bases in between. This CDR3 spans 14 amino acids. CDR3 loop: CASSQIRGTYEQYF. The DNA of the CDR3 is TGCGCCAGCAGCCAAATCCGGGGGACCTACGAGCAGTACTTC.

This clonotype was picked up many times. This sequence joins TRBV27 and TRBJ1-5; D gene ambiguous. In germline, CDR1 is MNHEY, CDR2 SMNVEV (reference sequence). This CDR3 is built from 12 residues. V lost 3 bases and J 2 bases, leaving 2 bases between the germline ends. The CDR3 region is CASSFGNQPQHF. The CDR3 DNA follows: TGTGCCAGCAGTTTTGGCAATCAGCCCCAGCATTTT.

This chain uses TRBV7-6 with TRBJ2-2; D perhaps matches TRBD2 (7 bases). Germline CDR1 and CDR2: SGHVS and FNYEAQ. Trimming shortened V by 1 base and J by 5 bases, and 14 bases separated the two germline ends. The CDR3 contains 16 residues. The CDR3 DNA sequence: TGTGCCAGCAGCTTAGAGGGGGGGTCGAGGACCGGGGAGCTGTTTTTT. It specifies CASSLEGGSRTGELFF.

The chain links TRBV30 to TRBJ2-7; D unresolved. The CDR3 sequence is 12 residues long. The V end was cut by 6 bases, the J end by 4 bases, with 13 bases between. Germline V gives CDR1 GTSNPN, CDR2 SVGIG (reference sequence). The CDR3 DNA sequence: TGTGCCTGTCGGAACAGCGCTTACGAGCAGTACTTC. It is translated as CACRNSAYEQYF.

This clonotype was picked up a small number of times. V is TRBV12-3 or TRBV12-4 and J is TRBJ1-1; D gene ambiguous. With 2 bases removed from V and 0 bases from J, the gap between germline ends came to 10 bases. The CDR3 has 15 residues. CDR3: CASSLTPIMNTEAFF. CDR3 sequence (DNA): TGTGCCAGCAGTTTAACGCCCATCATGAACACTGAAGCTTTCTTT.

The V gene is TRBV7-8, the J gene TRBJ2-1; 8 bases align to TRBD1. The trim removed 4 bases at V and 8 bases at J, leaving 4 bases unmatched. The CDR3 is 13 amino acids. Germline-derived CDR1 and CDR2 are SGHVS and FQNEAQ. The CDR3: CASSWGQEYEQFF. CDR3 in DNA: TGTGCCAGCAGCTGGGGACAGGAATATGAGCAGTTCTTC.